In its sample, the clone carrying this T cell receptor beta chain was seen a few times. Its target is unknown. These data are taken from a study of human T cells and chemical hapten exposure. Study as a whole: Small pooled library volume differences chiefly drove per-sample TCR yield variation.

Individual cDNA molecules in this library carried unique molecular identifiers. In the original workflow: From about 20,000 to 690,000 TCRs were found per sample, with a median of around 100,000. In TCRdb, the RACE reads were re-called with MiXCR into one record per CDR3 protein. Clone size and V and J calls follow TCRdb, not the original study. The table has around 130,000 distinct CDR3 sequences, roughly 9% seen once. Per the germline V gene, CDR1 is ENHRY and CDR2 is SYGVKD. There are 15 residues in the CDR3. J lost 0 bases, V lost 6 bases, and 1 base had no gene match. Study observations and caveats: Sensitization with DPC brought no change to TCRs above 1 in 1000 in frequency.

Time point indicated: healthy volunteer bleed at 2 weeks. Unseparated into fractions, whole blood served as the source from which total RNA was extracted. This chain links TRBV10-3 with TRBJ2-6; 8 bases are a match to TRBD1. The receptor was derived from a male donor in good health. Some clones in this sample may be carry-over from other donors' samples. The material sequenced was whole blood. The CDR3 nucleotides read TGTGCCATCAGACAGGGGGACTCTGGGGCCAACGTCCTGACTTTC. This sequence encodes CAIRQGDSGANVLTF.